The T cell receptor beta chain described here comes from a study of shared clonotypes between healthy human individuals. Study details: Donors consisted of a couple of women and three men between 18 and 49.

The deep-level immunoSEQ assay was used. Generated by immunoSEQ multiplex PCR, the TCRdb table keeps only in-frame clones and is missing some. The sample has approximately 500,000 clones; 95% to 97% are singletons. V shed 4 bases and J shed 0 bases, with 16 bases lying between them. This CDR3 region has 17 residues. From germline, CDR1 is MNHEY and CDR2 SMNVEV (reference sequence). The study drew all its donors from Caucasian adults living in Nashville, Tennessee. The study separated CD4+ cells into CD45RA+ naive and CD45RA-negative memory subsets. The chain couples TRBV27 to TRBJ2-1, with D possibly being TRBD1 (6 bases). This TCR derives from a woman in her twenties or thirties in good health. Sequencing was carried out using naive CD4+ T cells sorted from blood. Regarding subset: CD45RA+ positively selected. Here the CDR3 DNA reads TGTGCCAGCAGTTCCCGGACTCAGGGGAGCTCCTACAATGAGCAGTTCTTC. Amino acids: CASSSRTQGSSYNEQFF.